The subject of this entry is one T cell receptor (beta chain). Its matching antigen is unknown. This record belongs to a study of CD8 T cells in ankylosing spondylitis. The germline V gene encodes CDR1 MNHNS and CDR2 SASEGT. The V end lost 1 base, the J end lost 2 bases, and 12 bases lay between the germline ends. This CDR3 is 16 amino acids long. General study points: Significant enrichment of disease-linked clones was reported in matched ankylosing spondylitis synovial fluid. Seemingly distinctive of ankylosing spondylitis blood was a TCR beta motif formed by eight highly homologous variants.

Via MiXCR, TCRdb re-called the 5' RACE reads, giving one row per CDR3 protein. There are about 220,000 distinct CDR3 sequences in the sample; approximately 20% occur only once, and about two fifths lies in the top ten. The sequenced sample was blood, either unsorted or a sorted T cell fraction (not recorded which). The gene calls are TRBV6-1 and TRBJ2-1; D call uncertain. This TCR was sampled from a male donor with ankylosing spondylitis. CDR3 nucleotide sequence: TGTGCCAGCAGTGAAGTGATCCAACCCACCTACAATGAGCAGTTCTTC. Its translation: CASSEVIQPTYNEQFF.